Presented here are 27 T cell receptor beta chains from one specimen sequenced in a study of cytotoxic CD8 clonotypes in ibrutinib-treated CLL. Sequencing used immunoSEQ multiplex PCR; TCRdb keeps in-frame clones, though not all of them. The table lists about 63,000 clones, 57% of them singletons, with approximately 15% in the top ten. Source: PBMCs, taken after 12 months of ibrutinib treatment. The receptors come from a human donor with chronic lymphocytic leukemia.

CDR3 in DNA: TGTGCCAGCAGCTTATATCTAGCGGGAGGGGAGACCCAGTACTTC. This codes for CASSLYLAGGETQYF. The chain is built from TRBV7-8 and TRBJ2-5; TRBD2 matches at 12 bases. The germline V gene has CDR1 SGHVS and CDR2 FQNEAQ. This CDR3 contains 15 residues. V shed 2 bases, J shed 5 bases, and the junction held 3 bases outside the gene matches.

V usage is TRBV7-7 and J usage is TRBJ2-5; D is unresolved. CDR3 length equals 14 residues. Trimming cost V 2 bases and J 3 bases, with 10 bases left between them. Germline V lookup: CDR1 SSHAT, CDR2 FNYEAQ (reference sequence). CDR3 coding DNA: TGTGCCAGCAGCTTATCATGGGTTGAAGAGACCCAGTACTTC. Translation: CASSLSWVEETQYF.

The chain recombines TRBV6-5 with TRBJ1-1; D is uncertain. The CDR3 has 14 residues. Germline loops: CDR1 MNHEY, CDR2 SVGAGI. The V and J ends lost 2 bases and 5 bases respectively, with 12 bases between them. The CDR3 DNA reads TGTGCCAGCAGTTACGTCGGGAGCCAGACTGAAGCTTTCTTT. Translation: CASSYVGSQTEAFF.

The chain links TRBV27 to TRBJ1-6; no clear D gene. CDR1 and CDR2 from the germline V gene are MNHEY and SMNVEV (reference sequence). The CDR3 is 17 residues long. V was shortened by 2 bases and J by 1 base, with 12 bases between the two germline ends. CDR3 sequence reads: CASSLIGRVSYNSPLHF. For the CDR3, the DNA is TGTGCCAGCAGTTTAATAGGGAGGGTATCCTATAATTCACCCCTCCACTTT.

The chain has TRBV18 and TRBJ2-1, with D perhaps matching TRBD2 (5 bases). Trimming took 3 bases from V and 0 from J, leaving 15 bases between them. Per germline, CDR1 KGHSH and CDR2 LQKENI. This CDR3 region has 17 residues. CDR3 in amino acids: CASSPKLEIRSYNEQFF. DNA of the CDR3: TGTGCCAGCTCACCTAAACTAGAGATACGCTCCTACAATGAGCAGTTCTTC. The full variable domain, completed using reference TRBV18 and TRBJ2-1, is NAGVMQNPRHLVRRRGQEARLRCSPMKGHSHVYWYRQLPEEGLKFMVYLQKENIIDESGMPKERFSAEFPKEGPSILRIQQVVRGDSAAYFCASSPKLEIRSYNEQFFGPGTRLTVL.

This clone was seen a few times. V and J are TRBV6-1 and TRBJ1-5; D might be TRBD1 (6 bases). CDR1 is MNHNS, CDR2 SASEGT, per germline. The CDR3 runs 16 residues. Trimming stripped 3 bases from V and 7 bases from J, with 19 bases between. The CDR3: CASSDLHTDSWQPQHF. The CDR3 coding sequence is TGTGCCAGCAGTGACCTCCATACGGACAGCTGGCAGCCCCAGCATTTT.

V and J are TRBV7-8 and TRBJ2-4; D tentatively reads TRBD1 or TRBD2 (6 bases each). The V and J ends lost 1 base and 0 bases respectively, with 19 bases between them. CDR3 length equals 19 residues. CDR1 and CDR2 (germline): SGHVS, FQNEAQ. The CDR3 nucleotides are TGTGCCAGCAGCTTAGTCGGGTTGGGGGGCAGACTAGCCAAAAACATTCAGTACTTC. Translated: CASSLVGLGGRLAKNIQYF.

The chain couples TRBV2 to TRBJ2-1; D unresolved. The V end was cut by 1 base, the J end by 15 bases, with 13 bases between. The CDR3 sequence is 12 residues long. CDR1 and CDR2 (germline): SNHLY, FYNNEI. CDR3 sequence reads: CASSEGPPLPFF. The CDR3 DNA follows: TGTGCCAGCAGTGAAGGACCGCCCCTCCCGTTCTTC.

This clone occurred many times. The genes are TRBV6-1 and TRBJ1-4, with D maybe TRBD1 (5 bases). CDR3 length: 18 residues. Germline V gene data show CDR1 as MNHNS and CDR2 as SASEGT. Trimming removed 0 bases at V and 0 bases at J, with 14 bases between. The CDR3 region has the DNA TGTGCCAGCAGTGAAGCGCTCCGGGGCTCAGCAACTAATGAAAAACTGTTTTTT. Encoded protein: CASSEALRGSATNEKLFF.

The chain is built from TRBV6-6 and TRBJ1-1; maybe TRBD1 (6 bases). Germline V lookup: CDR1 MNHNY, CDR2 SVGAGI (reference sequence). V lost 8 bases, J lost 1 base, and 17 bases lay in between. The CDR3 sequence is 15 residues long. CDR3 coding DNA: TGTGCCAGCGAACGCATAGGGGGGTCGAACACTGAAGCTTTCTTT. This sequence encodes CASERIGGSNTEAFF.

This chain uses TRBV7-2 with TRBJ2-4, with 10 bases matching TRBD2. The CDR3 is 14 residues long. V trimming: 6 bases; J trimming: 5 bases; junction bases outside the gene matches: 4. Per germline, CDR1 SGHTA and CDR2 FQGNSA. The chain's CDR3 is CASSSGGPENIQYF. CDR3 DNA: TGTGCCAGCAGTAGCGGGGGGCCCGAAAACATTCAGTACTTC.

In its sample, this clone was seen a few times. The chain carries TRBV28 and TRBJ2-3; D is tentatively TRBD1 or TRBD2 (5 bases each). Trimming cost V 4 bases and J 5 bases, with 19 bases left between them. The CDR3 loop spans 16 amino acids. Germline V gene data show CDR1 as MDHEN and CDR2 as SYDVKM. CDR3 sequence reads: CASSSREVGRKDTQYF. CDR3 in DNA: TGTGCCAGCAGTTCCCGGGAAGTGGGGCGTAAAGATACGCAGTATTTT. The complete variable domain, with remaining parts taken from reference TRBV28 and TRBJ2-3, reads DVKVTQSSRYLVKRTGEKVFLECVQDMDHENMFWYRQDPGLGLRLIYFSYDVKMKEKGDIPEGYSVSREKKERFSLILESASTNQTSMYLCASSSREVGRKDTQYFGPGTRLTVL.

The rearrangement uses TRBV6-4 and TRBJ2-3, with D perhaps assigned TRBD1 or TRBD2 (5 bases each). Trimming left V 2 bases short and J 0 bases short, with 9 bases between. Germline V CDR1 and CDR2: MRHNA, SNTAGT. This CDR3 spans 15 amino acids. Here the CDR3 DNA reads TGTGCCAGCAGTGACGGGGGATTTAGCACAGATACGCAGTATTTT. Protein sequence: CASSDGGFSTDTQYF.

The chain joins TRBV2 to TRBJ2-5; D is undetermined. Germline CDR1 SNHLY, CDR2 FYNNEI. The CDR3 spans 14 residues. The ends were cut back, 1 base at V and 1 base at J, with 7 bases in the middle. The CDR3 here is CASSEVSFQETQYF. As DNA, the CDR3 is TGTGCCAGCAGTGAAGTCAGTTTCCAAGAGACCCAGTACTTC. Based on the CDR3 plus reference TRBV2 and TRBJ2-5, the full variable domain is EPEVTQTPSHQVTQMGQEVILRCVPISNHLYFYWYRQILGQKVEFLVSFYNNEISEKSEIFDDQFSVERPDGSNFTLKIRSTKLEDSAMYFCASSEVSFQETQYFGPGTRLLVL.

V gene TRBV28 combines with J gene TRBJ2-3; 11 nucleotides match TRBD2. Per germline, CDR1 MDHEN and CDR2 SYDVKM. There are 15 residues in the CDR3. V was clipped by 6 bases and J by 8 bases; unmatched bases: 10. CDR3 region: CASSPALAGGVTQYF. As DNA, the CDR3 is TGTGCCAGCAGCCCAGCCCTAGCGGGAGGCGTTACGCAGTATTTT.

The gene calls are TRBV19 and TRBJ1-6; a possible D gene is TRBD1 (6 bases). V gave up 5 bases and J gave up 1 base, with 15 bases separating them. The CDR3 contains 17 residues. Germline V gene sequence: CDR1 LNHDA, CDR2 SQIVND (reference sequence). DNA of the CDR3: TGTGCCAGTAGTGAAGGCCACAGGGATTCCTATAATTCACCCCTCCACTTT. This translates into CASSEGHRDSYNSPLHF.

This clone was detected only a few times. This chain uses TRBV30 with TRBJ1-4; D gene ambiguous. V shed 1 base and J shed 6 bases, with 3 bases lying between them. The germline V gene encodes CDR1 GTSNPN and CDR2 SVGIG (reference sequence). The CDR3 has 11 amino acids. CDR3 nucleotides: TGTGCCTGGAGTGGTGATGAAAAACTGTTTTTT. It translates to CAWSGDEKLFF.

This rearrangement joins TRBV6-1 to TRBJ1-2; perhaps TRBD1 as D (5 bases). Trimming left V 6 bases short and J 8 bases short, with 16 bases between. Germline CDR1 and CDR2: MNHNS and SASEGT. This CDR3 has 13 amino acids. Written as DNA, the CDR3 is TGTGCCAGCAGCGCTCAGGGTATTAGAGGCTACACCTTC. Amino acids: CASSAQGIRGYTF.

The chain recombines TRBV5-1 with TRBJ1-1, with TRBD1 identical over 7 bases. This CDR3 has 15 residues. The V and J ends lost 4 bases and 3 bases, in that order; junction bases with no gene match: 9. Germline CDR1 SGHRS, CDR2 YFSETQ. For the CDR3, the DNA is TGCGCCAGCAGCCGGTCGGGACAGCCTTACACTGAAGCTTTCTTT. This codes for CASSRSGQPYTEAFF. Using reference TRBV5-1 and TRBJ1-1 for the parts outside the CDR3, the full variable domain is KAGVTQTPRYLIKTRGQQVTLSCSPISGHRSVSWYQQTPGQGLQFLFEYFSETQRNKGNFPGRFSGRQFSNSRSEMNVSTLELGDSALYLCASSRSGQPYTEAFFGQGTRLTVV.

The CDR3 DNA reads as TGTGCCAGCAGCTCGAGGGGGACAGGTAGCACCGGGGAGCTGTTTTTT. Translated: CASSSRGTGSTGELFF. This chain connects TRBV4-2 to TRBJ2-2; 8 bases agree with TRBD1. Germline V gives CDR1 LGHNA, CDR2 YNFKEQ. CDR3 length equals 16 residues. The junction had 9 bases not matched to a gene; V was cut back by 5 bases and J by 4 bases.

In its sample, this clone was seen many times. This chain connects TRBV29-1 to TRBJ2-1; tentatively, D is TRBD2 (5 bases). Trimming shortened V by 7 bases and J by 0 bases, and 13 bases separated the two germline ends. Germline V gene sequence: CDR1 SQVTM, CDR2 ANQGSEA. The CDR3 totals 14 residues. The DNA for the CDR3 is TGCAGCGCAACTAGGCGGAGCTCCTACAATGAGCAGTTCTTC. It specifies CSATRRSSYNEQFF.

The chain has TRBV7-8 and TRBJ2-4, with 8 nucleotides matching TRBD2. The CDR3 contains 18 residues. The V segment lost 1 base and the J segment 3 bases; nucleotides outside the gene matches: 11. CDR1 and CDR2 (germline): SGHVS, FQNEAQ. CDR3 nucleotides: TGTGCCAGCAGCTTAGGACCGGGGGGGCGATTTGACAAAAACATTCAGTACTTC. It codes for CASSLGPGGRFDKNIQYF.

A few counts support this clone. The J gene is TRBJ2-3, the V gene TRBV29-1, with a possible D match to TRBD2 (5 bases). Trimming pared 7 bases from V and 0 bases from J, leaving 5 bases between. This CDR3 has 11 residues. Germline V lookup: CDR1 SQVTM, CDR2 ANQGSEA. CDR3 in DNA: TGCAGCGGGACTAGCACAGATACGCAGTATTTT. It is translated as CSGTSTDTQYF.

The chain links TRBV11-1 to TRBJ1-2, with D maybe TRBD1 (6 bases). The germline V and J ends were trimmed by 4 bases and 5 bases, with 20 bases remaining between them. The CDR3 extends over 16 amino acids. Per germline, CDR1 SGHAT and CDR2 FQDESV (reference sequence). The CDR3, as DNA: TGTGCCAGCAGCTCCCATTTCACAGGGTTGGAGTATGGCTACACCTTC. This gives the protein CASSSHFTGLEYGYTF.

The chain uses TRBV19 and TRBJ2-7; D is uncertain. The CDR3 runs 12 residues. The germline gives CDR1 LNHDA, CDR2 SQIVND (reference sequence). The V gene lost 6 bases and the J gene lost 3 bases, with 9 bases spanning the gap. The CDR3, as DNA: TGTGCCAGTAGCCCGAAGCACTACGAGCAGTACGTC. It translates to CASSPKHYEQYV.

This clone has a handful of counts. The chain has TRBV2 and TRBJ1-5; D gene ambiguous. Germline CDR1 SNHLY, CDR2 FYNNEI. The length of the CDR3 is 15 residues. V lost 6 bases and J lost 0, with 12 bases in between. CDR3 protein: CASRITQYSNQPQHF. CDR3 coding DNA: TGTGCCAGCAGGATAACACAGTATAGCAATCAGCCCCAGCATTTT.

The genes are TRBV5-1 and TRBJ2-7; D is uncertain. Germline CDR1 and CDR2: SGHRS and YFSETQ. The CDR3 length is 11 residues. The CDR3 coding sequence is TGCGCCAGCAACTTGTCCTACGAGCAGTACGTC. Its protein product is CASNLSYEQYV.